The next 29 T cell receptor beta chains were all read from a single sample in a study of blood T cell repertoires in COVID-19. TCRdb's table, derived via immunoSEQ multiplex PCR, lists solely in-frame clones and lacks some. The sample lists some 96,000 clones; roughly nine tenths were seen once. Sequencing input: peripheral blood. The receptors come from a man aged 50-59 years with acute or convalescent COVID-19.

The gene calls are TRBV6-1 and TRBJ2-3; TRBD1 matches 7 bases. J gave up 2 bases and V 2 bases, and 7 bases lay outside the gene matches. This CDR3 spans 16 amino acids. Per the germline V gene, CDR1 is MNHNS and CDR2 is SASEGT. In DNA, the CDR3 is TGTGCCAGCAGTGAACAAGGGGGACAGTACACAGATACGCAGTATTTT. It specifies CASSEQGGQYTDTQYF.

This clone was recorded at least ten times. This chain joins TRBV7-2 and TRBJ1-2; 7 bases are shared with TRBD1. V shed 5 bases and J 2 bases; nucleotides not matched to a gene: 5. CDR3 size: 14 residues. Germline V gene sequence: CDR1 SGHTA, CDR2 FQGNSA. The CDR3 region is CASSPVGQNYGYTF. CDR3 nucleotides: TGTGCCAGCAGCCCCGTGGGACAGAACTATGGCTACACCTTC.

The V call is TRBV11-3, the J call TRBJ1-1, with D possibly matching TRBD1 (6 bases). Per germline, CDR1 SGHNT and CDR2 YENEEA. This CDR3 region has 16 residues. V lost 5 bases and J 3 bases, leaving 19 bases between the germline ends. The CDR3 DNA reads TGTGCCAGCAGCCGCGGAGGGGGGGGCGCAGACACTGAAGCTTTCTTT. It specifies CASSRGGGGADTEAFF.

This clone has just a few counts. The chain links TRBV7-8 to TRBJ1-3; D is unclear. The germline gives CDR1 SGHVS, CDR2 FQNEAQ. The CDR3 covers 14 residues. With 4 bases removed from V and 0 bases from J, the gap between germline ends came to 7 bases. The CDR3 DNA reads TGTGCCAGCAGCTACCGGGGCTCTGGAAACACCATATATTTT. This gives the protein CASSYRGSGNTIYF.

The rearrangement uses TRBV5-4 and TRBJ2-5; D may be TRBD1 (6 bases). CDR1 SGHNT and CDR2 YYREEE come from the germline V gene (reference sequence). This CDR3 spans 15 amino acids. Trimming took 3 bases from V and 1 from J, leaving 13 bases between them. CDR3 sequence reads: CASSSPGAPQETQYF. CDR3 sequence (DNA): TGTGCCAGCAGCTCCCCAGGGGCGCCCCAAGAGACCCAGTACTTC.

This chain links TRBV7-8 with TRBJ2-5; possibly TRBD1 for D (5 bases). V lost 1 base to trimming and J lost 2 bases, with 8 bases between them. This CDR3 is 14 amino acids long. Germline V gives CDR1 SGHVS, CDR2 FQNEAQ. The CDR3 spells CASSLGQTQETQYF. CDR3 sequence (DNA): TGTGCCAGCAGCTTAGGACAGACTCAAGAGACCCAGTACTTC.

This clone was recorded once. This chain links TRBV24-1 with TRBJ2-2; 13 bases line up with TRBD2. The V gene's germline CDR1 is KGHDR and CDR2 SFDVKD. J was trimmed by 3 bases and V by 2 bases; bases with no gene match: 2. The CDR3 consists of 17 residues. CDR3 region: CATSDSGLAGDTGELFF. In DNA form, the CDR3 reads TGTGCCACCAGTGATTCCGGACTAGCGGGAGACACCGGGGAGCTGTTTTTT.

This chain joins TRBV29-1 and TRBJ2-7; 8 bases align to TRBD1. The germline V gene encodes CDR1 SQVTM and CDR2 ANQGSEA. This CDR3 has 13 residues. After removal of 4 bases from V and 7 bases from J, the junction contained 9 bases not matched to a gene. DNA for the CDR3: TGCAGCGTTGCTTGGCAGGGGGCACGGGAGCAGTACTTC. This encodes CSVAWQGAREQYF.

DNA for the CDR3: TGTGCCAGCAGTCTGAGCAACAATCAGCCCCAGCATTTT. Translating it yields CASSLSNNQPQHF. V gene TRBV6-5 combines with J gene TRBJ1-5; no reliable D call. This CDR3 is built from 13 residues. Germline V gives CDR1 MNHEY, CDR2 SVGAGI. The germline V and J ends were trimmed by 5 bases and 3 bases, with 8 bases remaining between them.

The rearrangement uses TRBV10-3 and TRBJ2-5, with 11 bases matching TRBD1. This CDR3 spans 16 amino acids. Per germline, CDR1 ENHRY and CDR2 SYGVKD. The V gene end was trimmed by 6 bases and the J gene end by 3 bases; junction bases not matched to a gene: 9. CDR3 sequence (DNA): TGTGCCATCAGCCCCGAAGGGGGACAGGGGGAAGAGACCCAGTACTTC. Amino acid sequence: CAISPEGGQGEETQYF.

This chain uses TRBV18 with TRBJ2-7; maybe TRBD1 (6 bases). Deletions cut 5 bases from V and 3 bases from J, with 11 bases between. The V gene's germline CDR1 is KGHSH and CDR2 LQKENI. The CDR3 contains 13 residues. The CDR3 region is CASSSGQSYEQYF. In DNA form, the CDR3 reads TGTGCCAGCTCATCAGGACAGAGCTACGAGCAGTACTTC.

This rearrangement joins TRBV11-3 to TRBJ2-2; 8 bases agree with TRBD2. With V trimmed by 3 bases and J by 8 bases, 8 bases remained unmatched. CDR3 length: 15 amino acids. Germline CDR1 and CDR2: SGHNT and YENEEA. CDR3 in DNA: TGTGCCAGCAGCTTCTCGGGAGGGGGGCCGGGGGAGCTGTTTTTT. Residues: CASSFSGGGPGELFF.

The chain employs TRBV5-1 and TRBJ1-6; 9 bases are shared with TRBD1. The germline CDR1 and CDR2 sequences are SGHRS and YFSETQ. This CDR3 comprises 15 residues. Unmatched junction bases numbered 9, after V lost 4 bases and J lost 10 bases. Written as DNA, the CDR3 is TGCGCCAGCAGCCTCCAGGGACAGGGCCGCTCACCCCTCCACTTT. It specifies CASSLQGQGRSPLHF.

The rearrangement uses TRBV12-3 or TRBV12-4 and TRBJ1-1, with D possibly TRBD1 on 6 matching bases. V was clipped by 6 bases and J by 2 bases, with 10 bases between them. CDR3 length equals 13 residues. CDR3 residues: CASSPRGNTEAFF. CDR3 nucleotides: TGTGCCAGCAGCCCCAGGGGTAACACTGAAGCTTTCTTT.

V and J are TRBV30 and TRBJ1-1, with D perhaps matching TRBD1 (6 bases). This CDR3 has 13 residues. V was clipped by 3 bases and J by 4 bases, with 12 bases between them. Germline loops: CDR1 GTSNPN, CDR2 SVGIG (reference sequence). As DNA, the CDR3 is TGTGCCTGGAGCGATACAGGGTCCACTGAAGCTTTCTTT. Translated: CAWSDTGSTEAFF.

DNA for the CDR3: TGTGCCACCAGCATCCGGGACAGGGAGGACTATGGCTACACCTTC. Amino acids: CATSIRDREDYGYTF. This chain connects TRBV15 to TRBJ1-2; 9 positions match TRBD1. Per germline, CDR1 LNHNV and CDR2 YYDKDF (reference sequence). The CDR3 has 15 amino acids. V was pared by 4 bases and J by 3 bases, with 6 bases of the junction left unmatched.

The CDR3 protein is CASSDAGGVNYGYTF. CDR3 in DNA: TGTGCCAGCAGTGACGCAGGGGGAGTAAACTATGGCTACACCTTC. The chain combines TRBV2 with TRBJ1-2, with 7 positions matching TRBD1. The germline V gene encodes CDR1 SNHLY and CDR2 FYNNEI. Trimming cost V 3 bases and J 2 bases; bases outside gene matches: 6. CDR3 length equals 15 residues.

V usage is TRBV30 and J usage is TRBJ1-2, with D maybe TRBD1 (6 bases). In germline, CDR1 is GTSNPN, CDR2 SVGIG (reference sequence). CDR3 length: 14 residues. Trimming left V 3 bases short and J 0 bases short, with 11 bases between. Here the CDR3 DNA reads TGTGCCTGGAGAAAACAGGGAGCTAACTATGGCTACACCTTC. Amino acid sequence: CAWRKQGANYGYTF.

The chain joins TRBV7-8 to TRBJ2-7, with 9 bases identical to TRBD2. With 2 bases clipped from V and 7 bases from J, the junction kept 12 bases outside the gene matches. Germline V gene sequence: CDR1 SGHVS, CDR2 FQNEAQ. The CDR3 extends over 16 amino acids. CDR3 sequence: CASSLQAGGLIREQYF. The CDR3 DNA sequence: TGTGCCAGCAGCTTACAAGCGGGGGGACTCATCAGAGAGCAGTACTTC.

The V gene is TRBV11-2, the J gene TRBJ2-6, with D hard to call. The germline V gene encodes CDR1 SGHAT and CDR2 FQNNGV. The V end was cut by 2 bases, the J end by 2 bases, with 7 bases between. The CDR3 totals 15 residues. The CDR3 spells CASSLRGAGANVLTF. Written as DNA, the CDR3 is TGTGCCAGCAGCTTACGCGGCGCTGGGGCCAACGTCCTGACTTTC.

The CDR3 sequence: CASSGQGTSTYEQYF. CDR3 nucleotide sequence: TGTGCCAGCAGCGGACAGGGGACTTCAACCTACGAGCAGTACTTC. This chain links TRBV5-5 with TRBJ2-7; 9 nucleotides agree with TRBD1. This CDR3 is built from 15 residues. Germline assignment: CDR1 SGHKS and CDR2 YYEKEE (reference sequence). Trimming removed 4 bases from V and 2 bases from J; junction bases left unmatched: 7.

The count of this clone is one. The chain joins TRBV11-2 to TRBJ1-6; D remains unclear. The CDR3 spans 13 residues. Deletions cut 5 bases from V and 7 bases from J, with 9 bases between. CDR1 is SGHAT and CDR2 is FQNNGV in the germline V gene. Written as DNA, the CDR3 is TGTGCCAGCAGCGTATTCGGGAATTCACCCCTCCACTTT. Protein product: CASSVFGNSPLHF.

This rearrangement joins TRBV10-3 to TRBJ1-2, with 9 bases identical to TRBD1. The V gene's germline CDR1 is ENHRY and CDR2 SYGVKD. The CDR3 length is 14 residues. The V segment lost 6 bases and the J segment 2 bases; nucleotides outside the gene matches: 4. CDR3 nucleotides: TGTGCCATCAGGGGGACAGGGCTGAACTATGGCTACACCTTC. As protein: CAIRGTGLNYGYTF.

The chain joins TRBV29-1 to TRBJ1-2; 8 positions match TRBD1. CDR1 and CDR2 (germline): SQVTM, ANQGSEA. The trim removed 6 bases at V and 8 bases at J, leaving 11 bases unmatched. This CDR3 is built from 13 residues. The DNA of the CDR3 is TGCAGCGTGCCCGGACAGGGTCCCGGCGGCTACACCTTC. Its protein product is CSVPGQGPGGYTF.

The chain is built from TRBV4-2 and TRBJ2-1, with 8 bases lining up with TRBD2. V dropped 0 bases and J dropped 2; count of bases not matched to a gene: 6. Germline values: CDR1 LGHNA, CDR2 YNFKEQ. The CDR3 contains 17 residues. This CDR3 reads CASSQEFGLATYNEQFF. In DNA, the CDR3 is TGTGCCAGCAGCCAAGAATTCGGACTAGCAACCTACAATGAGCAGTTCTTC.

The V and J genes are TRBV5-4 and TRBJ2-1; 13 nucleotides match TRBD2. CDR1 SGHNT and CDR2 YYREEE come from the germline V gene (reference sequence). Losses at the gene ends were 2 bases for V and 7 bases for J; bases not matched to a gene: 6. The CDR3 spans 16 residues. DNA for the CDR3: TGTGCCAGCAGCTTTCGGACTAGCGGGAGATTTAATGAGCAGTTCTTC. Protein sequence: CASSFRTSGRFNEQFF.

V usage is TRBV2 and J usage is TRBJ2-1; TRBD1 aligns across 10 bases. In germline, CDR1 is SNHLY, CDR2 FYNNEI. With 8 bases clipped from V and 9 bases from J, the junction kept 4 bases outside the gene matches. This CDR3 comprises 12 residues. The CDR3 DNA sequence: TGTGCCAGCTCCGGGACAGGGGCTGAGCAGTTCTTC. It is translated as CASSGTGAEQFF.

J is TRBJ2-7 and V is TRBV6-6; 8 bases are shared with TRBD1. V was clipped by 5 bases and J by 4 bases; unmatched bases: 7. The CDR3 runs to 14 residues. Germline values: CDR1 MNHNY, CDR2 SVGAGI (reference sequence). CDR3 bases: TGTGCCAGCAGTGACGGACAGGGCCTTTACGAGCAGTACTTC. Residues: CASSDGQGLYEQYF.

The chain carries TRBV19 and TRBJ1-1; D unresolved. Trimming left V 0 bases short and J 4 bases short, with 15 bases between. The CDR3 loop spans 16 amino acids. Germline V gives CDR1 LNHDA, CDR2 SQIVND (reference sequence). CDR3 protein: CASSIDRPAPGTEAFF. Written as DNA, the CDR3 is TGTGCCAGTAGTATAGATCGGCCAGCCCCGGGCACTGAAGCTTTCTTT. The whole variable domain, remainder taken from reference TRBV19 and TRBJ1-1, is DGGITQSPKYLFRKEGQNVTLSCEQNLNHDAMYWYRQDPGQGLRLIYYSQIVNDFQKGDIAEGYSVSREKKESFPLTVTSAQKNPTAFYLCASSIDRPAPGTEAFFGQGTRLTVV.